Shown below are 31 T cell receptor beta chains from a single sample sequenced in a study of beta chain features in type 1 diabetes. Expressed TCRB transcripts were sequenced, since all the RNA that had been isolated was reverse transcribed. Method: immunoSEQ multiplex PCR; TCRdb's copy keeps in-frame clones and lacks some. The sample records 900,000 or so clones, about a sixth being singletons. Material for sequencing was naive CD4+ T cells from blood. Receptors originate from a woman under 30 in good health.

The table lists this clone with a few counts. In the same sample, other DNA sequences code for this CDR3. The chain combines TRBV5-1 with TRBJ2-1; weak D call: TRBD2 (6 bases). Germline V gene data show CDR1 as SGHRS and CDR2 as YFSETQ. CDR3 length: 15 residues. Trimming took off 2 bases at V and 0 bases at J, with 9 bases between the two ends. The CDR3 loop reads CASSLGGSSYNEQFF. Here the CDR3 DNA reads TGCGCCAGCAGCTTAGGAGGGAGCTCCTACAATGAGCAGTTCTTC.

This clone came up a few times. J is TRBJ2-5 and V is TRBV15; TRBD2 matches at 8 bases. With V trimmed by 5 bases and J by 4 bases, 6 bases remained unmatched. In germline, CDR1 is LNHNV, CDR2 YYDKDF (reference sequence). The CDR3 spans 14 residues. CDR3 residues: CATSGQSGRETQYF. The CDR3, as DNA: TGTGCCACCAGCGGCCAAAGCGGGAGAGAGACCCAGTACTTC.

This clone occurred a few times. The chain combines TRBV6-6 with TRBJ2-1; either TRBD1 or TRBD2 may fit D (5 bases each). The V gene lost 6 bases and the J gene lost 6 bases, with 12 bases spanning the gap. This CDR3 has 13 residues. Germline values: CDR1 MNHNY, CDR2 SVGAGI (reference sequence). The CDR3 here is CASRVRGINEQFF. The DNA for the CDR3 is TGTGCCAGCAGAGTGAGGGGTATCAATGAGCAGTTCTTC.

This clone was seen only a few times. The CDR3 DNA follows: TGTGCCAGCAGGCCGAGGTCGGAAGGGGCCAACGTCCTGACTTTC. Protein: CASRPRSEGANVLTF. The chain is built from TRBV6-1 and TRBJ2-6; D ambiguous. V lost 6 bases to trimming and J lost 4 bases, with 13 bases between them. CDR1 and CDR2 from the germline V gene are MNHNS and SASEGT. CDR3 length: 15 residues.

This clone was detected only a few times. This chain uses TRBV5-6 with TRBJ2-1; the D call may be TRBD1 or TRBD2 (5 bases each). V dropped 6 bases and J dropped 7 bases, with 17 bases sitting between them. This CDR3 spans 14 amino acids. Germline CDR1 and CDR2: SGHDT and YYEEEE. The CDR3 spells CASNPGPPLNEQFF. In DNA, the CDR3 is TGTGCCAGCAACCCGGGACCACCCCTTAATGAGCAGTTCTTC.

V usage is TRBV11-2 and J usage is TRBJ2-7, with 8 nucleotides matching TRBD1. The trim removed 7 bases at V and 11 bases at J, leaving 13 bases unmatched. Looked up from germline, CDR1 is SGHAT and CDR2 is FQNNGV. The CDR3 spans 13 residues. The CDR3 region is CASKTGTGSLEYF. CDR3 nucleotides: TGTGCCAGCAAAACCGGGACAGGAAGCCTTGAGTACTTC. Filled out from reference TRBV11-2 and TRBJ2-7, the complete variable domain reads EAGVAQSPRYKIIEKRQSVAFWCNPISGHATLYWYQQILGQGPKLLIQFQNNGVVDDSQLPKDRFSAERLKGVDSTLKIQPAKLEDSAVYLCASKTGTGSLEYFGPGTRLTVT.

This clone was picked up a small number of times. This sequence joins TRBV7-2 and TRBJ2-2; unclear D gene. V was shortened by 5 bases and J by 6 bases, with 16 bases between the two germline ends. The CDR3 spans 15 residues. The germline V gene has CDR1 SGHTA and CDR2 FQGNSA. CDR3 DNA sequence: TGTGCCAGCAGCCACCGTCACTACCCGGCCGGGGAGCTGTTTTTT. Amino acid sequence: CASSHRHYPAGELFF.

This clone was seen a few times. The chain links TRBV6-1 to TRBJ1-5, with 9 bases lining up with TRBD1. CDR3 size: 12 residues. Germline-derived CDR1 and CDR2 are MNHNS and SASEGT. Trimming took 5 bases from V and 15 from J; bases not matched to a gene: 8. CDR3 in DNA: TGTGCCAGCAGTCACCGGGACAGGGCCGGGCATTTT. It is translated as CASSHRDRAGHF.

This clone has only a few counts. The chain's CDR3 is CASSTDFGSYNEQFF. In DNA, the CDR3 is TGTGCCAGTAGTACCGACTTTGGCTCCTACAATGAGCAGTTCTTC. This chain links TRBV19 with TRBJ2-1; no definite D call. The CDR3 is made up of 15 amino acids. V shed 4 bases and J shed 0 bases, with 10 bases lying between them. Germline lookup yields CDR1 LNHDA and CDR2 SQIVND (reference sequence). The full variable domain, in which reference TRBV19 and TRBJ2-1 provide the parts outside the CDR3, is DGGITQSPKYLFRKEGQNVTLSCEQNLNHDAMYWYRQDPGQGLRLIYYSQIVNDFQKGDIAEGYSVSREKKESFPLTVTSAQKNPTAFYLCASSTDFGSYNEQFFGPGTRLTVL.

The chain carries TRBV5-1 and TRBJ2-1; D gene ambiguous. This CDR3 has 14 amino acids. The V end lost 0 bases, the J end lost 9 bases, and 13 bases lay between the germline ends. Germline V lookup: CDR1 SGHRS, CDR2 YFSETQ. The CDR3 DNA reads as TGCGCCAGCAGCTTGGTAATAGGTCCTGGTGAGCAGTTCTTC. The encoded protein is CASSLVIGPGEQFF.

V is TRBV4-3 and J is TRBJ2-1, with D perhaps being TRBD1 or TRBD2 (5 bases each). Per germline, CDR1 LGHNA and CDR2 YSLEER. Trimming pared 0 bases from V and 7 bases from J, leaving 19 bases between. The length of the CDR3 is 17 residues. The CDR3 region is CASSQDPGPGRANEQFF. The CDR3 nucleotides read TGCGCCAGCAGCCAAGATCCGGGACCGGGCCGAGCGAATGAGCAGTTCTTC.

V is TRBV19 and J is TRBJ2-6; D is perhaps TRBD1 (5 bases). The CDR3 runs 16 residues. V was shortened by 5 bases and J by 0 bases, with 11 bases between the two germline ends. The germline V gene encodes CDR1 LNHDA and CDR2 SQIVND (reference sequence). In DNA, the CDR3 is TGTGCCAGTAGTTCCAGGGCCCTCTCTGGGGCCAACGTCCTGACTTTC. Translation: CASSSRALSGANVLTF. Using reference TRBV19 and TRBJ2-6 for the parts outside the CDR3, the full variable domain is DGGITQSPKYLFRKEGQNVTLSCEQNLNHDAMYWYRQDPGQGLRLIYYSQIVNDFQKGDIAEGYSVSREKKESFPLTVTSAQKNPTAFYLCASSSRALSGANVLTFGAGSRLTVL.

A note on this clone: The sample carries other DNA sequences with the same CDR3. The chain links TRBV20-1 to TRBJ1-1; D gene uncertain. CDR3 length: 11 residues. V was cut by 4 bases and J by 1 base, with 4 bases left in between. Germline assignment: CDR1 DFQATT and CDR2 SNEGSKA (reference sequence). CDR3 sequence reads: CSATRNTEAFF. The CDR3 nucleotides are TGCAGTGCTACCAGGAACACTGAAGCTTTCTTT.

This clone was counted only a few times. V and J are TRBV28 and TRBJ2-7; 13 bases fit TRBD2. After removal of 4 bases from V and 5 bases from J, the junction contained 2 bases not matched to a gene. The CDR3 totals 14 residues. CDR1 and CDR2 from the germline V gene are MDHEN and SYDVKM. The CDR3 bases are TGTGCCAGCAGTTCGACTAGCGGGAGGAACGAGCAGTACTTC. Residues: CASSSTSGRNEQYF.

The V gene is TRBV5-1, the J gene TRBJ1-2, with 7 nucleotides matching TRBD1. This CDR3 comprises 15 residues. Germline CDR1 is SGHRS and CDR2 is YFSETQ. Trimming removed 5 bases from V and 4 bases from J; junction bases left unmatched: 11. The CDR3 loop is CASRFEGAGSYGYTF. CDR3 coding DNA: TGCGCCAGCAGATTCGAGGGGGCAGGAAGCTATGGCTACACCTTC.

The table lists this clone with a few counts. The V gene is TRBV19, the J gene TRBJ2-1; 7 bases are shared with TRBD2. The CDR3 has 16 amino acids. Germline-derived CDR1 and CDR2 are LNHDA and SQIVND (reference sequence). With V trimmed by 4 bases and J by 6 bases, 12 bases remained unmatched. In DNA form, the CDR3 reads TGTGCCAGTAGTACGGGAGGACTAGTCACCTTCAATGAGCAGTTCTTC. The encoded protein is CASSTGGLVTFNEQFF.

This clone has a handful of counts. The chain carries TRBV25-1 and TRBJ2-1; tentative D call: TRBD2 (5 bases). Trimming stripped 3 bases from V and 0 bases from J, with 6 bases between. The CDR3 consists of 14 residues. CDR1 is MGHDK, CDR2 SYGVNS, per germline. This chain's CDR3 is CASSEGSSYNEQFF. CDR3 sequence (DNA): TGTGCCAGCAGTGAGGGGAGCTCCTACAATGAGCAGTTCTTC.

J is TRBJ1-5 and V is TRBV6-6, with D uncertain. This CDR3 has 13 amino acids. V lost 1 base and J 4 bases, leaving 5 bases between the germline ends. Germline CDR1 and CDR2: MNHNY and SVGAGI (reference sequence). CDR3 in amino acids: CASSYYANQPQHF. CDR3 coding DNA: TGTGCCAGCAGTTACTATGCGAATCAGCCCCAGCATTTT.

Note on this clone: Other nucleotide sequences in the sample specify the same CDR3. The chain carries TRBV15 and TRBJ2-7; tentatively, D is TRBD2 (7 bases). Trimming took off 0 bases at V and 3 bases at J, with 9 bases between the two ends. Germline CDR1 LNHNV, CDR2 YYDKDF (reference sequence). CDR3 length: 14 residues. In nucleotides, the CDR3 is TGTGCCACCAGCAGAGAGGGAGGGGGCTACGAGCAGTACTTC. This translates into CATSREGGGYEQYF.

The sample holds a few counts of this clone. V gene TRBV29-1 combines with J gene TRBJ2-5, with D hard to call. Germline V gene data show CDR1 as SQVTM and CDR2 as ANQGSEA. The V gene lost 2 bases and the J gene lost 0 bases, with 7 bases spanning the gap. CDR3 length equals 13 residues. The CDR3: CSVEYPNQETQYF. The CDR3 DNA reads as TGCAGCGTTGAATACCCGAACCAAGAGACCCAGTACTTC.

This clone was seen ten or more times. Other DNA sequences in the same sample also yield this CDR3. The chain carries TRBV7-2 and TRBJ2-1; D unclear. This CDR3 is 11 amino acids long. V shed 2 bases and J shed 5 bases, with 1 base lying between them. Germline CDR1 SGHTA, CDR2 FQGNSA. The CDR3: CASSLHNEQFF. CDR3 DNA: TGTGCCAGCAGCTTACACAATGAGCAGTTCTTC.

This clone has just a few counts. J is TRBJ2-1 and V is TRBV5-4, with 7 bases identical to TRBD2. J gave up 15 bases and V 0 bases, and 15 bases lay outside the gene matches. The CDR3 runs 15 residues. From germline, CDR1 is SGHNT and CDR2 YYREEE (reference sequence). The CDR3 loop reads CASSLGRASGPTRFF. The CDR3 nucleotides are TGTGCCAGCAGCTTGGGCCGGGCTAGCGGCCCAACCAGGTTCTTC.

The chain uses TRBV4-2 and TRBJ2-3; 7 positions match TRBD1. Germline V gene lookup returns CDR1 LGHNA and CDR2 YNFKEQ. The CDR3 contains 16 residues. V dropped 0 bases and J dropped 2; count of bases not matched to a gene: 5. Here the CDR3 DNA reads TGTGCCAGCAGCCAAGATGGCAGGGGGTCCACAGATACGCAGTATTTT. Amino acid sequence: CASSQDGRGSTDTQYF.

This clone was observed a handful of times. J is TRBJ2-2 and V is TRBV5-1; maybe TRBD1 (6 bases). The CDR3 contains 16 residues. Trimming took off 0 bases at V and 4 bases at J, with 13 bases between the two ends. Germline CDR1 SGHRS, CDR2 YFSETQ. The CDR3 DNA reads TGCGCCAGCAGCTTGGCCGCCTCCAGGGGCACCGGGGAGCTGTTTTTT. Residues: CASSLAASRGTGELFF.

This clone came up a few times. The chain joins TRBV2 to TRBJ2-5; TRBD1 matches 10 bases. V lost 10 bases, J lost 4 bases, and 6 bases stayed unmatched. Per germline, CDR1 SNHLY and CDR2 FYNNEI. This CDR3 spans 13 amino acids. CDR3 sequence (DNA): TGTGCCACCGGGACAGGGGTCCCAGAGACCCAGTACTTC. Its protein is CATGTGVPETQYF.

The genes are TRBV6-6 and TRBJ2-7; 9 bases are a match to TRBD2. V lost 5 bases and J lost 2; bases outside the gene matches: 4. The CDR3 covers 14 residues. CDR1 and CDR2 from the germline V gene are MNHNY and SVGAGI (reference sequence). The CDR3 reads CASSGTSWTYEQYF. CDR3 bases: TGTGCCAGCAGTGGGACTAGCTGGACCTACGAGCAGTACTTC.

The CDR3, as DNA: TGTGCCAGCAGCCCCCGCCGGGACAGGGTTAATAACGAGCAGTACTTC. The encoded protein is CASSPRRDRVNNEQYF. The J gene is TRBJ2-7, the V gene TRBV11-1; 9 bases align to TRBD1. Trimming at V came to 5 bases and at J to 5 bases, leaving 13 bases not matched to a gene. CDR3 size: 16 residues. The V gene's germline CDR1 is SGHAT and CDR2 FQDESV (reference sequence).

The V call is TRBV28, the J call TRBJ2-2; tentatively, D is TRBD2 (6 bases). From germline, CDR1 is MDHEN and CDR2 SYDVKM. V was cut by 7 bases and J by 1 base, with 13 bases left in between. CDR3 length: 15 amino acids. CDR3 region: CASTAGQLNTGELFF. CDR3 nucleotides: TGTGCCAGCACCGCGGGGCAGCTGAACACCGGGGAGCTGTTTTTT.

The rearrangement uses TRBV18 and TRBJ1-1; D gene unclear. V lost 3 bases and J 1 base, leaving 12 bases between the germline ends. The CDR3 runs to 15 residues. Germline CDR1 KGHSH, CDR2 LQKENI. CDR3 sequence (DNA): TGTGCCAGCTCACCGTTGGGAGTTTGGAACACTGAAGCTTTCTTT. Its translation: CASSPLGVWNTEAFF.

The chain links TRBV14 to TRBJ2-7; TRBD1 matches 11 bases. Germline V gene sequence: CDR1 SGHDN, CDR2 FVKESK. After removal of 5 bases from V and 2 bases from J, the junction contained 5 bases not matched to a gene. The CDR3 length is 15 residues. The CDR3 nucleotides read TGTGCCAGCAGCAGGACAGGGGGCAGGACCTACGAGCAGTACTTC. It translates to CASSRTGGRTYEQYF.

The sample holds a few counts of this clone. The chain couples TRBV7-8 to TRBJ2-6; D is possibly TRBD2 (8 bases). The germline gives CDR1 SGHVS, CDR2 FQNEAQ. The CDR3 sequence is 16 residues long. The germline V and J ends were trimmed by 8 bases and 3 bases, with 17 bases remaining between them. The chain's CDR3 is CASFGRGPVGANVLTF. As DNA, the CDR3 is TGTGCCAGCTTCGGGAGGGGGCCGGTTGGGGCCAACGTCCTGACTTTC.